These 6 T cell receptor beta chains originate from one sample sequenced in a study of T cells expressing NK-cell markers. TCRdb reanalyzed the 5' RACE reads and collapses them to one entry per CDR3 protein, without DNA. The sample totals 150,000 or so distinct CDR3 sequences. The sample consisted of blood T cells: a sorted CD56 or NKG2C T cell subset, CD4+ or CD8+ T cells, or bulk PBMC T cells (not recorded which). The receptor source for this set is a woman in her forties or fifties in good health.

The chain carries TRBV7-9 and TRBJ1-4; there is no DNA to check the TCRdb D call of TRBD1. CDR1 and CDR2 (germline): SEHNR, FQNEAQ (reference sequence). CDR3 length equals 14 residues. The CDR3 spells CASRAGQDNEKLFF. Complete variable domain (other parts from reference TRBV7-9 and TRBJ1-4): DTGVSQNPRHKITKRGQNVTFRCDPISEHNRLYWYRQTLGQGPEFLTYFQNEAQLEKSRLLSDRFSAERPKGSFSTLEIQRTEQGDSAMYLCASRAGQDNEKLFFGSGTQLSVL.

This chain connects TRBV5-1 to TRBJ2-4; the D call of TRBD1 rests on TCRdb alone, since no DNA is present to check it. This CDR3 spans 17 amino acids. Germline V gene data show CDR1 as SGHRS and CDR2 as YFSETQ. The CDR3: CASSFWTGDSDKNIQYF.

The chain is built from TRBV27 and TRBJ1-1; the D gene TCRdb calls, TRBD1, cannot be checked with no DNA. CDR1 is MNHEY, CDR2 SMNVEV, per germline (reference sequence). The CDR3 runs 16 residues. This chain's CDR3 is CASSLSAGGWATEAFF.

The rearrangement joins TRBV4-1 to TRBJ1-4; with no DNA, the TCRdb D assignment of TRBD1 cannot be verified. The CDR3 is 15 amino acids. CDR1 is MGHRA and CDR2 is YSYEKL in the germline V gene. The CDR3 sequence is CATSKTGRSGEKLFF.

This rearrangement joins TRBV4-2 to TRBJ2-7; TCRdb's D gene call, TRBD2, goes unchecked for lack of DNA. This CDR3 region has 16 residues. The germline CDR1 and CDR2 sequences are LGHNA and YNFKEQ. The CDR3 here is CASSQDPSGGPYEQYF.

This chain uses TRBV4-1 with TRBJ2-5. Germline V gene sequence: CDR1 MGHRA, CDR2 YSYEKL. This CDR3 region has 13 residues. CDR3 sequence: CASSPRPQETQYF.